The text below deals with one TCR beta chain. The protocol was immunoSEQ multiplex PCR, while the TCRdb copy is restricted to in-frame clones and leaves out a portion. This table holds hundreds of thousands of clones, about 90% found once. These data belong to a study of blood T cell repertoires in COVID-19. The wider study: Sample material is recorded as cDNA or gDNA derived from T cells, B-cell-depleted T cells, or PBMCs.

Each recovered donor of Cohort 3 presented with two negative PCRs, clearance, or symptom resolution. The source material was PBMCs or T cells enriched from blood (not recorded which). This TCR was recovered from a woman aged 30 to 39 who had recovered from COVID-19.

CDR3 sequence reads: CATSVAGQDTQYF. Written as DNA, the CDR3 is TGTGCCACCAGTGTTGCGGGGCAGGATACGCAGTATTTT. The J gene is TRBJ2-3, the V gene TRBV24-1, with D perhaps TRBD2 (6 bases). Germline loops: CDR1 KGHDR, CDR2 SFDVKD. V lost 5 bases to trimming and J lost 6 bases, with 11 bases between them. The CDR3 loop spans 13 amino acids.